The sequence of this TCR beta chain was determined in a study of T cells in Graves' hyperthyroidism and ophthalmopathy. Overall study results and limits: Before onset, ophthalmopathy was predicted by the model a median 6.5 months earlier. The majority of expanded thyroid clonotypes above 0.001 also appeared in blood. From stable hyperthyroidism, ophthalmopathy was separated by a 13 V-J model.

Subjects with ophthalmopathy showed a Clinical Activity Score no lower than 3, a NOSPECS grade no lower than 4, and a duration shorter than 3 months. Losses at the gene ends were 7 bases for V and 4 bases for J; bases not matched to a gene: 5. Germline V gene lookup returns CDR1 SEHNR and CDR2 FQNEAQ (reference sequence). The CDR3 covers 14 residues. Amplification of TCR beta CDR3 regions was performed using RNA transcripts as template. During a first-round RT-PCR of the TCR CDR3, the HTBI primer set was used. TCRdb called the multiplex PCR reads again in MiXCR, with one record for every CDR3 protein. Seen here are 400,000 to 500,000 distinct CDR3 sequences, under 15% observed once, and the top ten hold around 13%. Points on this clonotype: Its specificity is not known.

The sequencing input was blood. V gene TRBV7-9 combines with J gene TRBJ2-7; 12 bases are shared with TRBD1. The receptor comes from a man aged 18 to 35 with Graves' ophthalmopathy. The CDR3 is CASTGGQGAYEQYF. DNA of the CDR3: TGTGCCAGCACCGGGGGACAGGGGGCGTACGAGCAGTACTTC.